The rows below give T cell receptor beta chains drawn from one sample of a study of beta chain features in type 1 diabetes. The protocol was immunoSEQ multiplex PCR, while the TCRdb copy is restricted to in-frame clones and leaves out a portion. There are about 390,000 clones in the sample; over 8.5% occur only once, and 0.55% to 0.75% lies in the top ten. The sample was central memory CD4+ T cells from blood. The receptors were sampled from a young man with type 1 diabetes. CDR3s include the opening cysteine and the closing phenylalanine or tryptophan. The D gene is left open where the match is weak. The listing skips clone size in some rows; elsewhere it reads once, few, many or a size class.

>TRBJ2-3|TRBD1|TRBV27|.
TGTGCCAGCAGTTGGGACAGGGCAGGAGATACGCAGTATTTT
CASSWDRAGDTQYF
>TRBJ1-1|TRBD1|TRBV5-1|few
TGCGCCAGCAGCGAATCCAGGACAGGTACGGGTTCGGCTTTCTTT
CASSESRTGTGSAFF
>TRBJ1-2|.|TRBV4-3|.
TGCGCCAGCAGCAAAACCCAGGGAGATGGTGGCTACACCTTC
CASSKTQGDGGYTF
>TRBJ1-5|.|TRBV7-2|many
TGTGCCAGCAGCTTCTCAGGGAGCAATCAGCCCCAGCATTTT
CASSFSGSNQPQHF
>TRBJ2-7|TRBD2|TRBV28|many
TGTGCCAGCAGTCCTAGCGGGAGGTACGAGCAGTACTTC
CASSPSGRYEQYF
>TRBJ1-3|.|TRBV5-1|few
TGCGCCAGCAGCTTGGCCGCAGCTGGAAACACCATATATTTT
CASSLAAAGNTIYF
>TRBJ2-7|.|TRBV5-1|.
TGCGCCAGCAGCCAGGCGGCCGTACAGGGTCCCTACGAGCAGTACTTC
CASSQAAVQGPYEQYF
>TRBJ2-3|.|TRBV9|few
TGTGCCAGCAGCGTAGGGACTACAGATACGCAGTATTTT
CASSVGTTDTQYF
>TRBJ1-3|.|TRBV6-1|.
TGTGCCAGCAGTGAACCCCATGGAAGCTCTGGAAACACCATATATTTT
CASSEPHGSSGNTIYF
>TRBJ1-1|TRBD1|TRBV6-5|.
TGTGCCAGCAGTGAAGACAGGGTGACCACTGAAGCTTTCTTT
CASSEDRVTTEAFF